This TCR beta chain was profiled in a study of long-term antiretroviral therapy in people with HIV. In germline, CDR1 is SGHNT, CDR2 YYREEE (reference sequence). J lost 0 bases, V lost 0 bases, and 6 bases had no gene match. The CDR3 runs 17 residues. The study, taken as a whole, reports: Clones that had undergone expansion before ART prevailed in the repertoire throughout all time points.

In regard to this clone: The target antigen is unknown.

Survey-level immunoSEQ v3.0 assays were run. Sequenced by immunoSEQ multiplex PCR; TCRdb stores in-frame clones only, minus some. The sample contains tens of thousands of clones, more than 80% of which appear only once. The material was unsorted PBMCs, obtained 0.3 years after starting antiretroviral therapy. This TCR came from a man in his forties or fifties with HIV. The chain couples TRBV5-4 to TRBJ2-1; 7 bases align to TRBD2. The CDR3 DNA reads TGTGCCAGCAGCTTGGGGGTCGGGGGGAGCTCCTACAATGAGCAGTTCTTC. The encoded protein is CASSLGVGGSSYNEQFF.